The rows below give T cell receptor beta chains drawn from one sample of a study of cytomegalovirus exposure and HLA in healthy donors. TCRdb keeps only in-frame clones here, not all; method: immunoSEQ multiplex PCR. The sample lists under 95,000 clones; 94% were seen once. Sequenced sample: PBMCs. These receptors originate from a woman under 30 in good health and CMV-seronegative. Each CDR3 is given with its conserved first and last residue. The D gene is left open where the match is weak. Size tells how often a clone was seen (once, few, many) or the class of an expanded clone, and some rows leave it out.

j_call	clone_size	v_call	d_call	cdr3_aa	cdr3_nt
TRBJ2-2	-	TRBV27	TRBD2	CASSFEGGANTGELFF	TGTGCCAGCAGTTTCGAGGGAGGGGCGAACACCGGGGAGCTGTTTTTT
TRBJ2-1	once	TRBV10-1	-	CASSAGSSYNEQFF	TGCGCCAGCAGTGCGGGAAGCTCCTACAATGAGCAGTTCTTC
TRBJ2-2	-	TRBV19	TRBD1	CASTLTGAGTGELFF	TGTGCCAGTACCTTGACAGGGGCGGGCACCGGGGAGCTGTTTTTT
TRBJ1-2	-	TRBV6-5	TRBD1	CASRETGGYGYTF	TGTGCCAGCAGAGAAACAGGGGGCTATGGCTACACCTTC
TRBJ1-6	-	TRBV6-5	TRBD1	CASSPTGMRNSPLHF	TGTGCCAGCAGCCCGACAGGGATGAGGAATTCACCCCTCCACTTT
TRBJ1-2	-	TRBV7-9	-	CASNPSQNYGYTF	TGTGCCAGCAACCCCTCTCAGAACTATGGCTACACCTTC
TRBJ2-5	-	TRBV30	-	CAWSGGGGQETQYF	TGTGCCTGGAGTGGTGGTGGGGGGCAAGAGACCCAGTACTTC
TRBJ2-1	-	TRBV9	TRBD2	CASSVGTSGIYNEQFF	TGTGCCAGCAGCGTCGGGACTAGCGGGATTTACAATGAGCAGTTCTTC
TRBJ1-1	-	TRBV19	TRBD1	CASSQRTGGAVNTEAFF	TGTGCCAGTAGTCAACGGACAGGGGGAGCTGTGAACACTGAAGCTTTCTTT
TRBJ2-7	-	TRBV9	-	CASSPRPVGGTEEQYF	TGTGCCAGCAGCCCCCGCCCGGTGGGGGGAACGGAGGAGCAGTACTTC
TRBJ2-7	few	TRBV12-1	-	CASSPAGTTTYEQYF	TGTGCCAGCAGCCCCGCCGGGACTACGACCTACGAGCAGTACTTC
TRBJ2-3	-	TRBV4-3	TRBD2	CASSQDWRGGDDTQYF	TGCGCCAGCAGCCAAGATTGGCGGGGGGGCGACGATACGCAGTATTTT
TRBJ1-4	-	TRBV23-1	TRBD1	CASRRRDRGREKLFF	TGCGCCAGCAGGAGAAGGGACAGGGGGCGAGAAAAACTGTTTTTT
TRBJ1-5	-	TRBV10-3	-	CAISEIGGSEPQHF	TGTGCCATCAGTGAGATTGGGGGCAGCGAGCCCCAGCATTTT
TRBJ2-7	-	TRBV4-1	-	CASSLRVTTAGEQYF	TGCGCCAGCAGCCTAAGGGTGACAACTGCGGGCGAGCAGTACTTC
TRBJ1-2	-	TRBV7-2	-	CASRENGYTF	TGTGCCAGCAGGGAGAATGGCTACACCTTC
TRBJ2-1	-	TRBV29-1	-	CSGGRRRYNEQFF	TGCAGCGGGGGTAGGAGGAGATACAATGAGCAGTTCTTC
TRBJ2-7	once	TRBV4-1	TRBD1	CASSQDAGTGSFWEQYF	TGCGCCAGCAGCCAAGACGCCGGGACAGGATCATTCTGGGAGCAGTACTTC
TRBJ2-7	-	TRBV28	TRBD1	CASSLWQGASEQYF	TGTGCCAGCAGTTTGTGGCAGGGGGCGTCCGAGCAGTACTTC
TRBJ2-1	-	TRBV4-1	-	CASSQDPPSYNEQFF	TGCGCCAGCAGCCAAGACCCCCCGTCTTACAATGAGCAGTTCTTC